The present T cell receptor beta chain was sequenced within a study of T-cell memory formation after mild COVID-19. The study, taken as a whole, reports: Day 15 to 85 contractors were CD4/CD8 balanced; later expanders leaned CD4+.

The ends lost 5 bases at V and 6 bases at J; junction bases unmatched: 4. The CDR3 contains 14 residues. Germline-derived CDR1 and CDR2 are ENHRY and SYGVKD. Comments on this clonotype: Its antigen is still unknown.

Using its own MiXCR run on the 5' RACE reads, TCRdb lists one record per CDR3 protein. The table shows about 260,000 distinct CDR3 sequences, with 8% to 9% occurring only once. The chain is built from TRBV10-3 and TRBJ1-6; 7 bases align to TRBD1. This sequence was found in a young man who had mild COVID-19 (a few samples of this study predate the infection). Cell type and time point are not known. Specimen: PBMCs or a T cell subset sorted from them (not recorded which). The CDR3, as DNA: TGTGCCATCAGTACTGGGGACAGTAATTCACCCCTCCACTTT. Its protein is CAISTGDSNSPLHF.